This TCR beta chain was captured in a study of radiation and T cells in renal cell carcinoma. Study-wide background: Nephrectomy followed 15 Gy stereotactic body radiation by 4 weeks. Findings and limits, study-wide: Top tumor clonotypes rose in blood 2 weeks post-radiation, then contracted.

The germline CDR1 and CDR2 sequences are MDHEN and SYDVKM. The CDR3 is made up of 15 amino acids. Trimming removed 8 bases from V and 5 bases from J, with 22 bases in between. Specified time point: baseline pretreatment blood. Treatment: 15 Gy SBRT to primary tumor, nephrectomy 4 weeks later. After SBRT, blood was collected at 2 and 4 weeks, plus baseline. Libraries were prepared by immunoSEQ multiplex PCR; TCRdb keeps only in-frame clonotypes and omits some of them. This sample has around 140,000 clones; less than 85% occur once, and the top ten carry less than 25%. To note about this clone: Its antigen is unknown.

This specimen was blood, taken from a patient whose treatment included radiotherapy and nephrectomy. This sequence joins TRBV28 and TRBJ2-7, with TRBD1 as a possible D gene (5 bases). The TCR sequence derives from a woman in her fifties or sixties with renal cell carcinoma. In DNA, the CDR3 is TGTGCCAGCCAAACCATGGCAGGGTCGTTGAACGAGCAGTACTTC. Protein product: CASQTMAGSLNEQYF. Looking up the rest from reference TRBV28 and TRBJ2-7 gives the full variable domain: DVKVTQSSRYLVKRTGEKVFLECVQDMDHENMFWYRQDPGLGLRLIYFSYDVKMKEKGDIPEGYSVSREKKERFSLILESASTNQTSMYLCASQTMAGSLNEQYFGPGTRLTVT.